This T cell receptor (beta chain) is from a study of blood T cells in healthy people across ages. On the study more broadly: Capture via template switching afforded approximately one barcoded beta molecule per two T cells.

Next came a second PCR, run for about 7 to 12 cycles, which used a sample-barcoded 5' primer along with a J-beta primer mix. Each cDNA molecule, via a template-switch adaptor with 12 random nucleotides, was tagged. TCRdb analysed the 5' RACE reads with MiXCR anew, one entry per CDR3 protein. Of some 320,000 distinct CDR3 sequences in the sample, 25% to 30% were seen once. Germline CDR1 and CDR2: SGHRS and YFSETQ. The CDR3 contains 13 residues. This clonotype occurred a few times. Each sample yielded at least 6.5 million isolated PBMCs. Sequencing used blood. This sequence joins TRBV5-1 and TRBJ2-5; D gene unclear. The DNA end is a closer match to TRBJ2-1, so the J assignment may be wrong. This receptor was taken from a woman aged 65 to 85 in good health. The CDR3 sequence is CASGSRQANEQFF. In DNA form, the CDR3 reads TGCGCCAGCGGCTCCCGGCAGGCCAATGAGCAGTTCTTC.